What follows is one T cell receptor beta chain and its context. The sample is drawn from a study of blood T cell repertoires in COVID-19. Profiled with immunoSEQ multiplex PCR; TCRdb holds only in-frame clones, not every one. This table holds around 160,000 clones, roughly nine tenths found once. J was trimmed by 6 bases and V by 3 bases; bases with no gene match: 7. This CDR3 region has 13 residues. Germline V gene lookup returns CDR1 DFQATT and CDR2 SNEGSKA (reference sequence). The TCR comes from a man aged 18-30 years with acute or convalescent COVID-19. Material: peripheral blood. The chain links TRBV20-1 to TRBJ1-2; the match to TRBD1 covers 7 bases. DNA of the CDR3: TGCAGTGCTAGTCGCAGGGGGGAGGATGGCTACACCTTC. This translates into CSASRRGEDGYTF.